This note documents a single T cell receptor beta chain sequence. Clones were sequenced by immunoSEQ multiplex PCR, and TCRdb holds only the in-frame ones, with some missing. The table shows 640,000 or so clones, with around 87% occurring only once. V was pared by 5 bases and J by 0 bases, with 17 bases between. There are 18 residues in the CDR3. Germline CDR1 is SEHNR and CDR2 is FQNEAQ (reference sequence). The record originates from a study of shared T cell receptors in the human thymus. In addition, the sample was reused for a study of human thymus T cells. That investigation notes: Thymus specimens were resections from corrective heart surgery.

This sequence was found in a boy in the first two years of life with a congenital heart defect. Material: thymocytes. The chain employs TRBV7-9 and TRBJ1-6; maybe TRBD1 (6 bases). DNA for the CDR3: TGTGCCAGCAGCACCCGATCGGACAGCAGCTCCTATAATTCACCCCTCCACTTT. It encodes CASSTRSDSSSYNSPLHF.